A selection of T cell receptor beta chains follows, all from one sample in a study of blood T cell repertoires in COVID-19. Generated by immunoSEQ multiplex PCR, the TCRdb table keeps only in-frame clones and is missing some. Among around 270,000 clones, roughly 91% were seen once, and the ten largest hold about 0.8%. Material: peripheral blood. Receptors originate from a man aged 25-45 years with acute or convalescent COVID-19. Each CDR3 is given with its conserved first and last residue. Clone size is given for some rows only: seen once, a few or many times, or a class if the clone is expanded.

clone_size,j_call,v_call,cdr3_aa
.,TRBJ2-7,TRBV28,CASSLLGGTSTVYEQYF
.,TRBJ2-2,TRBV6-4,CASSEIAGGTNTGELFF
.,TRBJ2-7,TRBV7-8,CASSLNRGLYEQYF
.,TRBJ1-2,TRBV25-1,CASSKAGSAAGGYTF
.,TRBJ2-7,TRBV25-1,CASSPPNRGGAYEQYF
.,TRBJ2-1,TRBV7-2,CASSTWQGTYNEQFF
.,TRBJ1-2,TRBV10-3,CAISVRGARGYTF
.,TRBJ1-1,TRBV4-2,CASSQDLRGYTEAFF
.,TRBJ1-5,TRBV28,CASSGIEDRDNQPQHF
.,TRBJ2-7,TRBV7-8,CASNGQPSIEQYF
.,TRBJ1-1,TRBV7-2,CASSPHGGGNTEAFF
.,TRBJ1-3,TRBV28,CASSSPDRVTGNTIYF
few,TRBJ1-6,TRBV19,CASSITGTNSPLHF
.,TRBJ2-1,TRBV15,CATSRGRDRGTPEQFF
.,TRBJ1-1,TRBV30,CAWRWQENTEAFF
.,TRBJ2-3,TRBV9,CASSATSGSADTQYF
.,TRBJ2-7,TRBV30,CAWSTGTPSYEQYF
.,TRBJ1-2,TRBV11-2,CASSPPPRRVVYYGYTF
few,TRBJ1-3,TRBV6-1,CASSEQNSGNTIYF
.,TRBJ2-7,TRBV27,CASSLFTGGSEQYF
.,TRBJ1-6,TRBV9,CASSRESSYNSPLHF
.,TRBJ2-2,TRBV5-1,CASSSPGDRGHLNTGELFF
.,TRBJ1-2,TRBV30,CAWSVRGYGYTF
.,TRBJ1-3,TRBV3-1/TRBV3-2,CASSQVRGRHMGNTIYF
.,TRBJ2-6,TRBV19,CASSSRILSGANVLTF
.,TRBJ1-3,TRBV28,CASRLQGSGNTIYF
.,TRBJ2-3,TRBV27,CASRSIRGGGDTDTQYF